These 2 T cell receptor beta chains share one sample of origin, sequenced in a study of shared clonotypes between healthy human individuals (dated by TCRdb to about 2020). Preparation of the library involved the immunoSEQ multiplex PCR assay. In TCRdb, the immuneACCESS table is reduced to in-frame sequences with V and J assigned. These tables do not hold every clone; where another copy was compared, an unresolved V gene accounts for under half, and the others remain unexplained. For this sample the table gives a few hundred thousand clones, of which 80% to 90% were detected only once. Of the sample, 15% to 20% falls within the top ten clones. The sample consisted of memory CD8+ T cells sorted from blood. This specimen's cell subset or site label, interpreted: CD45RO+ cells pooled with CCR7-negative TemRA cells. The receptors originated from a man aged 18 to 29 in good health.

The chain uses TRBV19 and TRBJ2-7; D possibly matches TRBD1 or TRBD2 (5 bases each). The CDR3 is made up of 13 amino acids. Germline V gives CDR1 LNHDA, CDR2 SQIVND (reference sequence). Trimming stripped 6 bases from V and 7 bases from J, with 16 bases between. The CDR3 here is CASSPGPRLEQYF. DNA for the CDR3: TGTGCCAGTAGCCCGGGGCCCCGACTTGAGCAGTACTTC.

The J gene is TRBJ1-2, the V gene TRBV30; no firm D call. In germline, CDR1 is GTSNPN, CDR2 SVGIG (reference sequence). V lost 2 bases, J lost 6 bases, and 16 bases lay in between. The CDR3 sequence is 14 residues long. The DNA for the CDR3 is TGTGCCTGGAGTTTTTTTGAGGGAGGCAATGGCTACACCTTC. This gives the protein CAWSFFEGGNGYTF. Based on the CDR3 plus reference TRBV30 and TRBJ1-2, the full variable domain is SQTIHQWPATLVQPVGSPLSLECTVEGTSNPNLYWYRQAAGRGLQLLFYSVGIGQISSEVPQNLSASRPQDRQFILSSKKLLLSDSGFYLCAWSFFEGGNGYTFGSGTRLTVV.